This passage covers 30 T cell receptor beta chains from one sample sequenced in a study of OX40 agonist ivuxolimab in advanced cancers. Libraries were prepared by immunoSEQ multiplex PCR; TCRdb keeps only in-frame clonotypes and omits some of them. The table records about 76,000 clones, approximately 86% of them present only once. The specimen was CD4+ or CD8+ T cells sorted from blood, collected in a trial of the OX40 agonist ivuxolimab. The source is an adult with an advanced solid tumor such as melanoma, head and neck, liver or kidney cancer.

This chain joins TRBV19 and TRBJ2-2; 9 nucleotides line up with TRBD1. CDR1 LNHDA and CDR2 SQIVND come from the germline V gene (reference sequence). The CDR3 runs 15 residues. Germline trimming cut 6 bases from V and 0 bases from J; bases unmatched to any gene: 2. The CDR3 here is CASRWDRANTGELFF. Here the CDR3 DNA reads TGTGCCAGTAGATGGGACAGGGCGAACACCGGGGAGCTGTTTTTT. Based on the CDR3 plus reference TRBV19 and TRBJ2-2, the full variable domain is DGGITQSPKYLFRKEGQNVTLSCEQNLNHDAMYWYRQDPGQGLRLIYYSQIVNDFQKGDIAEGYSVSREKKESFPLTVTSAQKNPTAFYLCASRWDRANTGELFFGEGSRLTVL.

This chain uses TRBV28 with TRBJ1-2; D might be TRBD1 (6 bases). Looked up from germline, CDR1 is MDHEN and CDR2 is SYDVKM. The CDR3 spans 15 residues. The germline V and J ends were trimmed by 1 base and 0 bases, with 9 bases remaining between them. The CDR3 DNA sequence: TGTGCCAGCAGTTTATTTGGACAGCCTAACTATGGCTACACCTTC. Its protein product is CASSLFGQPNYGYTF.

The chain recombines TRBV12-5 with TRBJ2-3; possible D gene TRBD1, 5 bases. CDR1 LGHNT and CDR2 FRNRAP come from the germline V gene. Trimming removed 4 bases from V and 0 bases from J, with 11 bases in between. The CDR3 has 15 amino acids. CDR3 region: CASGSSGSSTDTQYF. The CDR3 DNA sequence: TGTGCTAGTGGTTCCTCAGGGTCTAGCACAGATACGCAGTATTTT. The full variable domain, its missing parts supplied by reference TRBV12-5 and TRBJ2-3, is DARVTQTPRHKVTEMGQEVTMRCQPILGHNTVFWYRQTMMQGLELLAYFRNRAPLDDSGMPKDRFSAEMPDATLATLKIQPSEPRDSAVYFCASGSSGSSTDTQYFGPGTRLTVL.

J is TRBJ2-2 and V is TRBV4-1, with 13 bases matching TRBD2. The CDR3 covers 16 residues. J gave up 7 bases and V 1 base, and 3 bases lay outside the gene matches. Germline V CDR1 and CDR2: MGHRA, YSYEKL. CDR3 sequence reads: CASSQGLAGGNGELFF. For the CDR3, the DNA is TGCGCCAGCAGCCAAGGACTAGCGGGGGGTAACGGGGAGCTGTTTTTT.

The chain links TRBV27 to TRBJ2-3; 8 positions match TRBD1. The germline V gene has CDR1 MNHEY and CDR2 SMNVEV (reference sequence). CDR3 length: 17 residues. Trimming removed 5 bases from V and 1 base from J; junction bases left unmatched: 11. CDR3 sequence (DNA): TGTGCCAGCAGTCCCCTTCCAGGGGGCGGCCGCACAGATACGCAGTATTTT. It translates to CASSPLPGGGRTDTQYF.

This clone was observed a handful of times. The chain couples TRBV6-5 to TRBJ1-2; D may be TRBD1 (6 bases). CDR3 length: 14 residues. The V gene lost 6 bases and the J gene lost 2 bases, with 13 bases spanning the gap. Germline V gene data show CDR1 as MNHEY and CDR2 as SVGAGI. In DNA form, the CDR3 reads TGTGCCAGCAGACGCGGACAGACAAACTATGGCTACACCTTC. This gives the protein CASRRGQTNYGYTF.

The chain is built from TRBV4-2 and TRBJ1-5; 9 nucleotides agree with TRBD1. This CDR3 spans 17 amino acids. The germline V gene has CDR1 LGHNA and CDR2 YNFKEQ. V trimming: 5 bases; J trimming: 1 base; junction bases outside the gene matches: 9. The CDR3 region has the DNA TGTGCCAGCAGCTTGGGGCCACAGGGGGCGAGCAATCAGCCCCAGCATTTT. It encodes CASSLGPQGASNQPQHF.

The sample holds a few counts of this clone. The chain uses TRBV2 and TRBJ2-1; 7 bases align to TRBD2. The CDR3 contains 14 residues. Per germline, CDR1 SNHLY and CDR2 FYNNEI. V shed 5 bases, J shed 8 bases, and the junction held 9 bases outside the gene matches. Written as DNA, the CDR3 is TGTGCCAGCAGTCTAGGACTAGGCGGCGATGAGCAGTTCTTC. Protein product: CASSLGLGGDEQFF.

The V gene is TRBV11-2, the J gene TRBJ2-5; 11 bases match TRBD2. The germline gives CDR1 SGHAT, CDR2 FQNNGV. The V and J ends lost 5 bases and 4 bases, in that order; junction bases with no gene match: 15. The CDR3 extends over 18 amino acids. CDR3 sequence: CASSPAYSGGAGRETQYF. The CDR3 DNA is TGTGCCAGCAGCCCGGCATATAGCGGGGGGGCCGGACGAGAGACCCAGTACTTC.

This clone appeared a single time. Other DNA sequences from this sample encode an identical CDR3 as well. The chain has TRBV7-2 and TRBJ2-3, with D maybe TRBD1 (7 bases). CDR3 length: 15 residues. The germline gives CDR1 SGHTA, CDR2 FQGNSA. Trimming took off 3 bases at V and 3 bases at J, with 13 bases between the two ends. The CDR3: CASSFLQGGTDTQYF. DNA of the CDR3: TGTGCCAGCAGCTTCCTTCAGGGGGGTACAGATACGCAGTATTTT.

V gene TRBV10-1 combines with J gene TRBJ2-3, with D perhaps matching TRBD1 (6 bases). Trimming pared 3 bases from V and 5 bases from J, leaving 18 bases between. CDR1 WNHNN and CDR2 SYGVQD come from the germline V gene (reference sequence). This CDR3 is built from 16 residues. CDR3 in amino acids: CASSDALPGAGDTQYF. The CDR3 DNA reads TGCGCCAGCAGTGATGCCCTCCCAGGGGCCGGAGATACGCAGTATTTT.

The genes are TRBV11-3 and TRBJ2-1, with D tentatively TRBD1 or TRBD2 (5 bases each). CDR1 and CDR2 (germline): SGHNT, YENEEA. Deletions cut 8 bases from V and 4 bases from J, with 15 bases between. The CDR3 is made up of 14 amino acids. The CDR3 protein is CASSVGTSYNEQFF. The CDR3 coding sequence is TGTGCCAGCTCGGTGGGGACCTCTTACAATGAGCAGTTCTTC.

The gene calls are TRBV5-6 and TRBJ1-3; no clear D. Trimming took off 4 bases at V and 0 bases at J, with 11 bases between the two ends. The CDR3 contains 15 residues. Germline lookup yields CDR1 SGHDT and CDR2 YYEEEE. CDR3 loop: CASSPNLPSGNTIYF. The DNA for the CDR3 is TGTGCCAGCAGCCCCAACCTCCCCTCTGGAAACACCATATATTTT.

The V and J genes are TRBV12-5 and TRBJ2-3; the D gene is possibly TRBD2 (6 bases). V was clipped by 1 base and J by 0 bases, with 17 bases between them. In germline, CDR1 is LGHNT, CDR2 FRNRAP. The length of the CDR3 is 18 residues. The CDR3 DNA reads TGTGCTAGTGGTTTGGGCCCCAAAGGCGGGGCTAGCACAGATACGCAGTATTTT. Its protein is CASGLGPKGGASTDTQYF. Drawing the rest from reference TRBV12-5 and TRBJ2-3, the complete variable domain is DARVTQTPRHKVTEMGQEVTMRCQPILGHNTVFWYRQTMMQGLELLAYFRNRAPLDDSGMPKDRFSAEMPDATLATLKIQPSEPRDSAVYFCASGLGPKGGASTDTQYFGPGTRLTVL.

The chain's CDR3 is CASSLNAGNTIYF. CDR3 nucleotide sequence: TGTGCCAGCAGCCTTAATGCTGGAAACACCATATATTTT. The chain has TRBV7-8 and TRBJ1-3; D uncertain. Germline assignment: CDR1 SGHVS and CDR2 FQNEAQ. Trimming removed 5 bases at V and 2 bases at J, with 7 bases between. The CDR3 contains 13 residues.

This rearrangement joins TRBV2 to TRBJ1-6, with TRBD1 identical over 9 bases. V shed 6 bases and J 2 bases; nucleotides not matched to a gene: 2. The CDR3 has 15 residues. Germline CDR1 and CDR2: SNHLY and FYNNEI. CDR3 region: CASSGDRAYNSPLHF. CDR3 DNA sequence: TGTGCCAGCAGCGGGGACAGGGCCTATAATTCACCCCTCCACTTT.

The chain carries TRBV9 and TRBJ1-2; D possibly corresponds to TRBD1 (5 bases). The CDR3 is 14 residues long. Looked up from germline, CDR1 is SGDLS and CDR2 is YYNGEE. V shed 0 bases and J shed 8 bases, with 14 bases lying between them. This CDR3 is CASSVGVMGGGYTF. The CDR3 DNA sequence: TGTGCCAGCAGCGTAGGGGTTATGGGGGGAGGCTACACCTTC.

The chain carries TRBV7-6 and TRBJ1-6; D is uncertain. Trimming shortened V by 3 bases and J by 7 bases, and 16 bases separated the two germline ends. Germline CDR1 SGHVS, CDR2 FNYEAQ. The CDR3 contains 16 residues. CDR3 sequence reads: CASSFGEGRTNSPLHF. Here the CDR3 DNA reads TGTGCCAGCAGCTTCGGGGAGGGAAGGACCAATTCACCCCTCCACTTT.

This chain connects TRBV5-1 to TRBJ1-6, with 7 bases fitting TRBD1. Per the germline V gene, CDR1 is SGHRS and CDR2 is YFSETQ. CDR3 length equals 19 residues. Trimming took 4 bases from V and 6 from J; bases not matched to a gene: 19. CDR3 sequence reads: CASSVGAWDSRNVNSPLHF. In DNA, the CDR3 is TGCGCCAGCAGCGTTGGGGCCTGGGACAGCCGCAACGTTAATTCACCCCTCCACTTT.

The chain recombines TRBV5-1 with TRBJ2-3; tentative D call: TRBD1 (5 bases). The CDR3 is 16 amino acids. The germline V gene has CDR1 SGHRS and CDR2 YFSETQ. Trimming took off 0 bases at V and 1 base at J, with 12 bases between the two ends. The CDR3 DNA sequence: TGCGCCAGCAGCTTGGGTGTGGAGACAGGCACAGATACGCAGTATTTT. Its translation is CASSLGVETGTDTQYF.

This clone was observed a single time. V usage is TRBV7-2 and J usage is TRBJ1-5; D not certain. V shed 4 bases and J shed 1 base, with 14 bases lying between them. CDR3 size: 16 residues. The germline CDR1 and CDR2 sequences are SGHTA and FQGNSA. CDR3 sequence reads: CASSSDLGGSNQPQHF. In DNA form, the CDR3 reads TGTGCCAGCAGCTCAGACCTAGGAGGAAGCAATCAGCCCCAGCATTTT.

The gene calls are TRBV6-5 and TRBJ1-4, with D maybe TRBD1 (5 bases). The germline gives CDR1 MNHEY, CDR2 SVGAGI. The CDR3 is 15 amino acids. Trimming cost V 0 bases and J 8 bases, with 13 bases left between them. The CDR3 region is CASSYSTAAGEKLFF. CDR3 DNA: TGTGCCAGCAGTTACTCGACAGCCGCCGGGGAAAAACTGTTTTTT.

CDR3 sequence reads: CASSPTASGGLFF. As DNA, the CDR3 is TGTGCCAGCAGTCCAACGGCTAGCGGGGGGTTGTTCTTC. The V gene is TRBV7-2, the J gene TRBJ2-1; 11 positions agree with TRBD2. With V trimmed by 6 bases and J by 15 bases, 10 bases remained unmatched. CDR1 is SGHTA, CDR2 FQGNSA, per germline. The CDR3 is made up of 13 amino acids.

The CDR3 reads CASSEHRVEQYF. CDR3 DNA: TGTGCCAGCAGCGAGCACAGGGTTGAGCAGTACTTC. The J gene is TRBJ2-7, the V gene TRBV5-5, with D perhaps TRBD1 (6 bases). The CDR3 has 12 residues. Between the trimmed V and J ends, which lost 4 bases and 7 bases, there was a span of 12 bases. Germline V gene lookup returns CDR1 SGHKS and CDR2 YYEKEE (reference sequence).

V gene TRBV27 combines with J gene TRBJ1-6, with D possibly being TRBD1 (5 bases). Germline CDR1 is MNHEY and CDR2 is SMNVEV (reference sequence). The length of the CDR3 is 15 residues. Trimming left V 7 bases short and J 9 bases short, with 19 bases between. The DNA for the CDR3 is TGTGCCAGCACCCAGAGAGGGGTAGTAAGTTCACCCCTCCACTTT. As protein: CASTQRGVVSSPLHF.

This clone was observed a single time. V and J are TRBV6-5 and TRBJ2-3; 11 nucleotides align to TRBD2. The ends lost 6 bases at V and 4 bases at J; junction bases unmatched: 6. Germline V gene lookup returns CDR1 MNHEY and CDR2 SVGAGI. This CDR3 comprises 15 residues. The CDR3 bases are TGTGCCAGCAGAACGGGGACTAGCGGCGCAGATACGCAGTATTTT. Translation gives CASRTGTSGADTQYF.

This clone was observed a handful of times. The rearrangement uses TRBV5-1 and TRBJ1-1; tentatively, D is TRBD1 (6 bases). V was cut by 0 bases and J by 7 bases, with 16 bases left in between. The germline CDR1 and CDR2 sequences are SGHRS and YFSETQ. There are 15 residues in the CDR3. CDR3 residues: CASSLEGGPWGEAFF. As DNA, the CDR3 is TGCGCCAGCAGCTTGGAAGGGGGGCCGTGGGGTGAAGCTTTCTTT.

The CDR3 coding sequence is TGTGCCAGCAGTCCCGGTTTGGGGACGCACACAGATACGCAGTATTTT. Translating gives CASSPGLGTHTDTQYF. J is TRBJ2-3 and V is TRBV27; either TRBD1 or TRBD2 may supply D (5 bases each). The CDR3 loop spans 16 amino acids. With 5 bases removed from V and 2 bases from J, the gap between germline ends came to 17 bases. The germline V gene encodes CDR1 MNHEY and CDR2 SMNVEV (reference sequence).

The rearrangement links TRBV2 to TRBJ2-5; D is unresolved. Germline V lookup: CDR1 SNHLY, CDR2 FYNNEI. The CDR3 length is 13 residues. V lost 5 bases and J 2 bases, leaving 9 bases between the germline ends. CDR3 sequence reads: CASSPFLQETQYF. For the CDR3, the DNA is TGTGCCAGCAGTCCATTTTTGCAAGAGACCCAGTACTTC. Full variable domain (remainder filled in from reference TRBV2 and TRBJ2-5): EPEVTQTPSHQVTQMGQEVILRCVPISNHLYFYWYRQILGQKVEFLVSFYNNEISEKSEIFDDQFSVERPDGSNFTLKIRSTKLEDSAMYFCASSPFLQETQYFGPGTRLLVL.

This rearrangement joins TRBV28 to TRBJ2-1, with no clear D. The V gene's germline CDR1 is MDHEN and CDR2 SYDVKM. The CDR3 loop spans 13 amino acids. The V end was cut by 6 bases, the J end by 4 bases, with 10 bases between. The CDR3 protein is CASSLNSYNEQFF. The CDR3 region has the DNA TGTGCCAGCAGCCTGAATTCTTACAATGAGCAGTTCTTC.